The 21 T cell receptor beta chains below come from one sample, sequenced in a study of post-analysis software for immune sequencing data (dated by TCRdb to the mid-2010s). The library was obtained by PCR. Sequencing took place on an Illumina HiSeq 2500. Unique molecular identifiers were incorporated into TCR beta cDNA libraries to reduce PCR and sequencing biases. The public reads were run again by TCRdb, first through fastp at Q25 and then through MiXCR, and only productive beta chains were kept. Every distinct CDR3 protein forms one entry, paired with its most common genes and DNA. For this sample the table gives 550,000 to 700,000 distinct CDR3 sequences, of which 44% were detected only once. The biggest ten clones account for 1.5% to 2% of the sample. General conclusions and limits of the study: Patients showed significantly higher frequencies than controls for several TRBV segments, among them TRBV5-6, TRBV5-1 and TRBV20-1.

Which antigens these TCRs recognize remains unknown. Specimen: blood. These receptors were obtained from a girl between 5 and 17 years old with multiple sclerosis.

The gene calls are TRBV5-1 and TRBJ2-1; 9 nucleotides agree with TRBD2. J lost 8 bases, V lost 0 bases, and 9 bases had no gene match. This CDR3 spans 16 amino acids. CDR1 and CDR2 from the germline V gene are SGHRS and YFSETQ. CDR3 bases: TGCGCCAGCAGCTTGGCGGGGACTAGCTTAAGCGATGAGCAGTTCTTC. This codes for CASSLAGTSLSDEQFF. Together with reference TRBV5-1 and TRBJ2-1, the CDR3 gives the full variable domain: KAGVTQTPRYLIKTRGQQVTLSCSPISGHRSVSWYQQTPGQGLQFLFEYFSETQRNKGNFPGRFSGRQFSNSRSEMNVSTLELGDSALYLCASSLAGTSLSDEQFFGPGTRLTVL.

The chain joins TRBV6-5 to TRBJ2-3; D unresolved. The CDR3 totals 15 residues. Germline V gene data show CDR1 as MNHEY and CDR2 as SVGAGI. Trimming stripped 2 bases from V and 2 bases from J, with 11 bases between. The CDR3 region has the DNA TGTGCCAGCAGTTACACCCGACTCATCACAGATACGCAGTATTTT. Translated: CASSYTRLITDTQYF.

V is TRBV5-1 and J is TRBJ1-2, with 7 bases fitting TRBD1. V gave up 4 bases and J gave up 7 bases; unmatched junction bases: 10. This CDR3 is 14 amino acids long. The germline gives CDR1 SGHRS, CDR2 YFSETQ. In DNA, the CDR3 is TGCGCCAGCAGCGAAGGACAGGCCCCTGGTGGCTACACCTTC. Translating it yields CASSEGQAPGGYTF.

This clonotype was found many times. CDR3 bases: TGTGCCAGCAGCCGCTCTGGGGCCAACGTCCTGACTTTC. Protein product: CASSRSGANVLTF. The chain carries TRBV6-5 and TRBJ2-6; D remains unclear. Trimming took 6 bases from V and 0 from J, leaving 3 bases between them. This CDR3 has 13 amino acids. Germline V gene data show CDR1 as MNHEY and CDR2 as SVGAGI.

This clonotype was observed a few times. The gene calls are TRBV20-1 and TRBJ2-5; tentatively, D is TRBD1 (6 bases). The CDR3 length is 13 residues. Germline V gives CDR1 DFQATT, CDR2 SNEGSKA (reference sequence). Trimming shortened V by 5 bases and J by 7 bases, and 17 bases separated the two germline ends. The CDR3 DNA is TGCAGTGCTTGGGACACTGGTTTTGGGACCCAGTACTTC. It yields the protein CSAWDTGFGTQYF.

J is TRBJ2-7 and V is TRBV29-1; D perhaps matches TRBD2 (6 bases). The CDR3 is made up of 12 amino acids. The V and J ends lost 5 bases and 6 bases respectively, with 14 bases between them. CDR1 is SQVTM, CDR2 ANQGSEA, per germline. This chain's CDR3 is CSVRRGAGEQYF. The CDR3 DNA reads TGCAGCGTTAGGCGTGGAGCGGGCGAGCAGTACTTC.

The CDR3 region has the DNA TGTGCCAGCAGCTTGGAAATGGGACAGCAAGAGACCCAGTACTTC. This codes for CASSLEMGQQETQYF. The rearrangement uses TRBV5-5 and TRBJ2-5; 7 nucleotides align to TRBD1. The CDR3 loop spans 15 amino acids. The germline V gene has CDR1 SGHKS and CDR2 YYEKEE (reference sequence). V trimming: 0 bases; J trimming: 2 bases; junction bases outside the gene matches: 4.

V usage is TRBV5-6 and J usage is TRBJ2-7; no clear D. The CDR3 runs 13 residues. Looked up from germline, CDR1 is SGHDT and CDR2 is YYEEEE. V dropped 3 bases and J dropped 0 bases, with 7 bases sitting between them. CDR3 in DNA: TGTGCCAGCAGCTACCCTAACTCCTACGAGCAGTACTTC. Amino acids: CASSYPNSYEQYF.

The CDR3 nucleotides read TGCGCCAGCAGCTCGGGACTAGTCCCCTCAGATACGCAGTATTTT. Protein product: CASSSGLVPSDTQYF. This sequence joins TRBV5-1 and TRBJ2-3, with 8 bases identical to TRBD2. The CDR3 spans 15 residues. Germline V CDR1 and CDR2: SGHRS, YFSETQ. V trimming: 3 bases; J trimming: 4 bases; junction bases outside the gene matches: 7.

This clonotype has ten or more counts. The chain recombines TRBV12-3 or TRBV12-4 with TRBJ2-1; 7 bases align to TRBD1. The CDR3 sequence is 14 residues long. V lost 8 bases, J lost 3 bases, and 7 bases stayed unmatched. CDR3 in amino acids: CASADRAGYNEQFF. CDR3 DNA: TGTGCCAGCGCCGACAGGGCGGGCTACAATGAGCAGTTCTTC.

The chain links TRBV29-1 to TRBJ2-3; 12 nucleotides align to TRBD1. The V gene's germline CDR1 is SQVTM and CDR2 ANQGSEA. Trimming cost V 6 bases and J 5 bases; bases outside gene matches: 9. The CDR3 extends over 15 amino acids. The CDR3 nucleotides read TGCAGCGTCCACCGGGGACAGGGGGCTGTAGATACGCAGTATTTT. Its protein product is CSVHRGQGAVDTQYF.

This clonotype has only a few counts. The rearrangement uses TRBV7-9 and TRBJ2-7, with 7 bases matching TRBD1. Looked up from germline, CDR1 is SEHNR and CDR2 is FQNEAQ (reference sequence). V trimming: 6 bases; J trimming: 1 base; junction bases outside the gene matches: 6. CDR3 length: 14 residues. CDR3 bases: TGTGCCAGCAGTCGGGACAGCAATTCCTACGAGCAGTACTTC. Its protein is CASSRDSNSYEQYF.

The V and J genes are TRBV12-3 or TRBV12-4 and TRBJ2-7; 10 bases align to TRBD2. The V gene end was trimmed by 2 bases and the J gene end by 5 bases; junction bases not matched to a gene: 6. The CDR3 is made up of 15 amino acids. The CDR3 is CASSLLAGVLNEQYF. As DNA, the CDR3 is TGTGCCAGCAGTTTACTAGCGGGAGTACTGAACGAGCAGTACTTC.

The rearrangement uses TRBV19 and TRBJ2-5; 7 bases are a match to TRBD2. The closer fit of TRBJ2-7 to the DNA end suggests the J call may be wrong. This CDR3 is 14 amino acids long. Germline CDR1 reads LNHDA; CDR2 reads SQIVND (reference sequence). The CDR3 spells CASAFLGGLNEQYF. For the CDR3, the DNA is TGTGCCAGTGCGTTCCTGGGGGGGTTGAACGAGCAGTACTTC.

Comment on this clonotype: The germline gene is not matched at one end of the junction; a read error may be the cause. The V call is TRBV4-1, the J call TRBJ2-3; D gene uncertain. Per the germline V gene, CDR1 is MGHRA and CDR2 is YSYEKL. The CDR3 loop spans 15 amino acids. In DNA form, the CDR3 reads TGCGCCAACAGCCTTCAGGATGCGAGCACAGATACGCAGTATTTT. It codes for CANSLQDASTDTQYF.

This chain's CDR3 is CSARRGITDTQYF. CDR3 DNA sequence: TGCAGTGCTAGGAGGGGGATCACAGATACGCAGTATTTT. The chain employs TRBV20-1 and TRBJ2-3; TRBD1 is a possible D gene (6 bases). Trimming left V 3 bases short and J 2 bases short, with 9 bases between. The germline V gene has CDR1 DFQATT and CDR2 SNEGSKA (reference sequence). This CDR3 spans 13 amino acids.

This clonotype was detected only once. This chain connects TRBV5-1 to TRBJ1-5; TRBD1 is a possible D gene (5 bases). Deletions cut 0 bases from V and 3 bases from J, with 16 bases between. The germline CDR1 and CDR2 sequences are SGHRS and YFSETQ. This CDR3 is 17 amino acids long. CDR3: CASSLEGTGTPNQPQHF. The CDR3 nucleotides are TGCGCCAGCAGCTTGGAGGGAACCGGGACCCCCAATCAGCCCCAGCATTTT.

This clonotype was found a few times. The CDR3 DNA is TGCAGTGCTGCTCCAACTAGCGGAGGGAACGAGCAGTACTTC. The encoded protein is CSAAPTSGGNEQYF. The rearrangement links TRBV20-1 to TRBJ2-7, with TRBD2 matching 8 bases. V lost 5 bases to trimming and J lost 5 bases; unmatched junction nucleotides: 11. Germline CDR1 and CDR2: DFQATT and SNEGSKA (reference sequence). The CDR3 extends over 14 amino acids.

The rearrangement links TRBV2 to TRBJ2-3; 10 positions match TRBD2. The V gene's germline CDR1 is SNHLY and CDR2 FYNNEI. V was clipped by 5 bases and J by 4 bases; unmatched bases: 9. The CDR3 has 16 amino acids. This chain's CDR3 is CASSPPYTSGADTQYF. DNA for the CDR3: TGTGCCAGCAGTCCACCTTATACTAGCGGGGCAGATACGCAGTATTTT. The whole variable domain, remainder taken from reference TRBV2 and TRBJ2-3, is EPEVTQTPSHQVTQMGQEVILRCVPISNHLYFYWYRQILGQKVEFLVSFYNNEISEKSEIFDDQFSVERPDGSNFTLKIRSTKLEDSAMYFCASSPPYTSGADTQYFGPGTRLTVL.

This chain joins TRBV10-3 and TRBJ2-3; the match to TRBD1 covers 12 bases. Trimming took 4 bases from V and 5 from J; bases not matched to a gene: 4. In germline, CDR1 is ENHRY, CDR2 SYGVKD. This CDR3 has 15 amino acids. The CDR3, as DNA: TGTGCCATCAGTGGGAGGGACAGGGGGCAAGATACGCAGTATTTT. It codes for CAISGRDRGQDTQYF.

The gene calls are TRBV24-1 and TRBJ1-5; 9 positions agree with TRBD1. Germline CDR1 and CDR2: KGHDR and SFDVKD. The V and J ends lost 4 bases and 3 bases, in that order; junction bases with no gene match: 9. The CDR3 extends over 17 amino acids. For the CDR3, the DNA is TGTGCCACCAGTGAACATGGGACAGGGATTGACAATCAGCCCCAGCATTTT. Translated: CATSEHGTGIDNQPQHF.